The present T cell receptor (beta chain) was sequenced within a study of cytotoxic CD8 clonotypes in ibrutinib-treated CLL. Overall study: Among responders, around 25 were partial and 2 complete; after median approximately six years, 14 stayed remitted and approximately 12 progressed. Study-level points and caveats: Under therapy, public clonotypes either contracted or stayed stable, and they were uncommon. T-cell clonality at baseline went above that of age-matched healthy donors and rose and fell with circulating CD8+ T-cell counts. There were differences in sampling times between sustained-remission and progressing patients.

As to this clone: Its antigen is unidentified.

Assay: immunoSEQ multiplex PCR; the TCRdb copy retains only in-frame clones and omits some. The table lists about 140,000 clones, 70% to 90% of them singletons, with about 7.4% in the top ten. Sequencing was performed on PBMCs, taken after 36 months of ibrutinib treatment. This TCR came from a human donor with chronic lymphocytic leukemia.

CDR3 DNA sequence: TGTGCCAGCAGCCCTCAGGGAAACTATGGCTACACCTTC. Its translation: CASSPQGNYGYTF. The V and J genes are TRBV7-6 and TRBJ1-2, with a tentative D call TRBD1 (5 bases). The CDR3 length is 13 residues. Germline-derived CDR1 and CDR2 are SGHVS and FNYEAQ. V was trimmed by 5 bases and J by 2 bases, leaving 9 bases between them.